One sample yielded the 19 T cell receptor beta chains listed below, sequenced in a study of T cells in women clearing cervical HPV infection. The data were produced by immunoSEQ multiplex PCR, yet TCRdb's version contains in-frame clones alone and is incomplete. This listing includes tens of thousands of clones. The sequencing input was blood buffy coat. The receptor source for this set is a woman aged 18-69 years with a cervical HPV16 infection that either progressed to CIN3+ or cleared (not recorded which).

The CDR3 DNA, read in part, is TGTGCCAGTAGTATGGGGACTCGAAAGGAGACC. This gives the protein CASSMGTRKET. The full CDR3 protein is CASSMGTRKETQYF. This chain links TRBV19 with TRBJ2-5, with D possibly TRBD2 on 6 matching bases. The read halts 3 residues ahead of the CDR3 end, with the missing end drawn from the germline J gene. This CDR3 region has 14 residues. The V gene's germline CDR1 is LNHDA and CDR2 SQIVND (reference sequence). The V end was cut by 3 bases, the J end by 5 bases, with 13 bases between. The full variable domain, rest sourced from reference TRBV19 and TRBJ2-5, is DGGITQSPKYLFRKEGQNVTLSCEQNLNHDAMYWYRQDPGQGLRLIYYSQIVNDFQKGDIAEGYSVSREKKESFPLTVTSAQKNPTAFYLCASSMGTRKETQYFGPGTRLLVL.

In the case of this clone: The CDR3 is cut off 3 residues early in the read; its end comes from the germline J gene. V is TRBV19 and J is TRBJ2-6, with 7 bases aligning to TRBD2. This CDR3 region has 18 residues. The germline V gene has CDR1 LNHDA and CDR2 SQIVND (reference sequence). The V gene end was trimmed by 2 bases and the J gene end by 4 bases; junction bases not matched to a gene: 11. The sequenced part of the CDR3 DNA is TGTGCCAGTAGTATAACTAGCGATGGTAGGTTAGGGGCCAACGTC. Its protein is CASSITSDGRLGANV. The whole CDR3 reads CASSITSDGRLGANVLTF.

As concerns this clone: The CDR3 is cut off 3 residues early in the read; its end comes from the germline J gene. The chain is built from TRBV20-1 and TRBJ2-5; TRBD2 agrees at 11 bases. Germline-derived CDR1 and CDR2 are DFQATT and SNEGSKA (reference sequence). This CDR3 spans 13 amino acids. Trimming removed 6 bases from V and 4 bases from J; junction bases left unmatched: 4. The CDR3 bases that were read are TGCAGTGCCGAGACTAGCGGGATAGAGACC. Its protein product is CSAETSGIET. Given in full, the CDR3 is CSAETSGIETQYF.

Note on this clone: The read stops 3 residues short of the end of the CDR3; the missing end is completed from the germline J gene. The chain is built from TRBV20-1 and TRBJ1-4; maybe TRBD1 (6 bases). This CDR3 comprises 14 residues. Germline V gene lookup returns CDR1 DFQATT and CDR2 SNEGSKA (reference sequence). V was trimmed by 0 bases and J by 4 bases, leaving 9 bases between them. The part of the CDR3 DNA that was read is TGCAGTGCTAGAGATGACAGGTTTAATGAAAAA. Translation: CSARDDRFNEK. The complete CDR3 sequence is CSARDDRFNEKLFF.

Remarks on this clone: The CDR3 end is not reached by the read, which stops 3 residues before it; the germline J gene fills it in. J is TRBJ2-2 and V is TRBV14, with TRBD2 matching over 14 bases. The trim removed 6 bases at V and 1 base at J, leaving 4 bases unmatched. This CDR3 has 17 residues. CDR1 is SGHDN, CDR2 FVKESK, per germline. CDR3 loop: CASSTTSGRVNTGELFF. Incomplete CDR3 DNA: TGTGCCAGCAGTACGACTAGCGGGAGGGTGAACACCGGGGAG.

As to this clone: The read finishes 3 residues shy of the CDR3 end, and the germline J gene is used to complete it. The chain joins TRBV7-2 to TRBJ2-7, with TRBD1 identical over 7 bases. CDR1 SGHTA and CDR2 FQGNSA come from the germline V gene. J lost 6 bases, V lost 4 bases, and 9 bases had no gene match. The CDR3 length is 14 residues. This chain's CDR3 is CASSSTTGTGEQYF. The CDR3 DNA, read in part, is TGTGCCAGCAGCTCTACGACAGGGACCGGCGAG.

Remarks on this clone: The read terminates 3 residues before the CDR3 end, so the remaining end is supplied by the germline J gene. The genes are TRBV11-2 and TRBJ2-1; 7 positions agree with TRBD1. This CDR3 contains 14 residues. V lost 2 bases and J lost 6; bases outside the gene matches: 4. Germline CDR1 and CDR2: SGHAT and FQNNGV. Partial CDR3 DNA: TGTGCCAGCAGCTTATTACAGGGGTTCAATGAG. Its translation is CASSLLQGFNE. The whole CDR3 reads CASSLLQGFNEQFF.

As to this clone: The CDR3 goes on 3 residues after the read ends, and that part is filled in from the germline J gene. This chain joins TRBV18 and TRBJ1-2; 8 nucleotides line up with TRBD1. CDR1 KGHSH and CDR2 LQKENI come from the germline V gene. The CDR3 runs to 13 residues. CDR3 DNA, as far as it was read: TGTGCCAGCTCACTGACAGGGGATGGAGGC. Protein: CASSLTGDGG. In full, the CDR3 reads CASSLTGDGGYTF. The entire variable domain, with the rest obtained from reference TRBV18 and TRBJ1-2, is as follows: NAGVMQNPRHLVRRRGQEARLRCSPMKGHSHVYWYRQLPEEGLKFMVYLQKENIIDESGMPKERFSAEFPKEGPSILRIQQVVRGDSAAYFCASSLTGDGGYTFGSGTRLTVV.

The sequenced CDR3 bases are TGTGCCAGCAGCTCTGACAGGGGCTATGGC. Translating gives CASSSDRGYG. The entire CDR3 reads CASSSDRGYGYTF. The chain is built from TRBV5-4 and TRBJ1-2; 8 nucleotides agree with TRBD1. The DNA ends 3 residues before the CDR3 does, and the rest of the CDR3 is filled in from the germline J gene. From germline, CDR1 is SGHNT and CDR2 YYREEE (reference sequence). The length of the CDR3 is 13 residues. V lost 3 bases and J lost 4; bases outside the gene matches: 2.

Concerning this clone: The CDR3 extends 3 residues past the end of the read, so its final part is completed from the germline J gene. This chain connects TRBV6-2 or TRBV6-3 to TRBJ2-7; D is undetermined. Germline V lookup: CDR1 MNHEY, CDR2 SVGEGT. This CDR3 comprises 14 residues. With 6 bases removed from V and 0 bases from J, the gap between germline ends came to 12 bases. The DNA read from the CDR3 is TGTGCCAGCAGCTCCGACTTGAGCTCCTACGAG. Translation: CASSSDLSSYE. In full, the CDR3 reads CASSSDLSSYEQYF.

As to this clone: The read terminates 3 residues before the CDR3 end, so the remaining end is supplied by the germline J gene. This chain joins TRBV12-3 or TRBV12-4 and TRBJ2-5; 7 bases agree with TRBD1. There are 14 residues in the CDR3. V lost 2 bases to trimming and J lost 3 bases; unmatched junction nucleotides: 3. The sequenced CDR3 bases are TGTGCCAGCAGTTTAAGGGGGCGCAAAGAGACC. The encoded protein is CASSLRGRKET. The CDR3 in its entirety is CASSLRGRKETQYF.

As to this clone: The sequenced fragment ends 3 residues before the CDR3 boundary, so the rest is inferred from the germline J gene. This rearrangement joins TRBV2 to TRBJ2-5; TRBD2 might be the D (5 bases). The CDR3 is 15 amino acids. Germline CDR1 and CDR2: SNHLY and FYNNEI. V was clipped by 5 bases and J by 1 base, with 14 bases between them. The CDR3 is CASSTDSLGQETQYF. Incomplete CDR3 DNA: TGTGCCAGCAGTACCGATTCACTAGGCCAAGAGACC. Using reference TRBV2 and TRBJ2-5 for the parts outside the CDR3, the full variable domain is EPEVTQTPSHQVTQMGQEVILRCVPISNHLYFYWYRQILGQKVEFLVSFYNNEISEKSEIFDDQFSVERPDGSNFTLKIRSTKLEDSAMYFCASSTDSLGQETQYFGPGTRLLVL.

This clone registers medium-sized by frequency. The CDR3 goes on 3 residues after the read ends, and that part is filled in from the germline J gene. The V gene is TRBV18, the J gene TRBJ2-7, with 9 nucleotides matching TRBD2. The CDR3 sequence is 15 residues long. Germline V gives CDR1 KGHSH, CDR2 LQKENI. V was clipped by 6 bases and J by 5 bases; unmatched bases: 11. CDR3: CASSPSGIGPNEQYF. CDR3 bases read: TGTGCCAGCTCCCCTAGCGGGATTGGTCCCAACGAG. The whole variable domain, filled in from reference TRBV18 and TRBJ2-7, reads NAGVMQNPRHLVRRRGQEARLRCSPMKGHSHVYWYRQLPEEGLKFMVYLQKENIIDESGMPKERFSAEFPKEGPSILRIQQVVRGDSAAYFCASSPSGIGPNEQYFGPGTRLTVT.

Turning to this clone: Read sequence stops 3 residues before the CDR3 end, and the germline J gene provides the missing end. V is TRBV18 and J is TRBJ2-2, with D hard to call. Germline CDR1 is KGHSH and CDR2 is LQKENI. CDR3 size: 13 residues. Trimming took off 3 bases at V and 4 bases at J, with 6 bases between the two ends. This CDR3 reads CASSPRGTGELFF. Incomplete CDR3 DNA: TGTGCCAGCTCACCTCGAGGCACCGGGGAG. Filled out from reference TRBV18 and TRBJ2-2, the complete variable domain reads NAGVMQNPRHLVRRRGQEARLRCSPMKGHSHVYWYRQLPEEGLKFMVYLQKENIIDESGMPKERFSAEFPKEGPSILRIQQVVRGDSAAYFCASSPRGTGELFFGEGSRLTVL.

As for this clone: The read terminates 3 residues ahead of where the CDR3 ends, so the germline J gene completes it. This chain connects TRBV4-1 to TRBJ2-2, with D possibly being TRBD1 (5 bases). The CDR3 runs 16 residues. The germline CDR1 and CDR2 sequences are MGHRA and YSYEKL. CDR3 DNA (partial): TGCGCCAGCAGCCAAGGGCGGAGCTCTGGGGCCAACGTG. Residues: CASSQGRSSGANV. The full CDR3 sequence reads CASSQGRSSGANVLFF.

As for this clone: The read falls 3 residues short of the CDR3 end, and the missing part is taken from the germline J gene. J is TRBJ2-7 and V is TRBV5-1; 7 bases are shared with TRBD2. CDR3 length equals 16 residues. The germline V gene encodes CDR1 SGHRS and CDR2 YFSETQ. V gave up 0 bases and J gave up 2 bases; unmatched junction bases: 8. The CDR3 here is CASSLGRAGVAYEQYF. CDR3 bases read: TGCGCCAGCAGCTTGGGACGGGCGGGAGTCGCCTACGAG.

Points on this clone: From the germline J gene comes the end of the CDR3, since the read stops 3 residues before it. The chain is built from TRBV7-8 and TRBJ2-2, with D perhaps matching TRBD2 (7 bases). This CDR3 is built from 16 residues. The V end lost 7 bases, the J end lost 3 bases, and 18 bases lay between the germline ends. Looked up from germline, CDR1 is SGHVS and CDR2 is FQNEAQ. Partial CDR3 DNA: TGTGCCAGCACCACCTTCGGGGGGCCCGACACCGGGGAG. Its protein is CASTTFGGPDTGE. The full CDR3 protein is CASTTFGGPDTGELFF.

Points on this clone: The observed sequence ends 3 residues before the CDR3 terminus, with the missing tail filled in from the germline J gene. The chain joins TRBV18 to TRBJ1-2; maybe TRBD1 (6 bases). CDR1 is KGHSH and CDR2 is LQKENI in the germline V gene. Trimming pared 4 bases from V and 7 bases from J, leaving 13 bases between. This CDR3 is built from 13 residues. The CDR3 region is CASSRGQGGGYTF. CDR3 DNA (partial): TGTGCCAGCTCACGGGGACAAGGAGGTGGC.

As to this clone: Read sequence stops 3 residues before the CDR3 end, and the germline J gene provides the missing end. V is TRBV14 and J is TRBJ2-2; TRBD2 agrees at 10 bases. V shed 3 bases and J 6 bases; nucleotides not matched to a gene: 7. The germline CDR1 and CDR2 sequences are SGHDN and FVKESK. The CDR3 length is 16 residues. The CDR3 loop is CASSHPLAGSAGELFF. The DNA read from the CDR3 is TGTGCCAGCAGCCACCCACTAGCGGGATCGGCCGGGGAG.